This entry lists 2 T cell receptor beta chains sequenced from one sample in a study of T-cell reconstitution after alpha-beta-depleted transplantation in children. The TCRbeta library incorporated unique molecular identifiers. MiXCR, run by TCRdb on the PCR reads, gives a single entry per CDR3 protein. The sample carries about 980,000 distinct CDR3 sequences, roughly 29% recorded once. The starting material was PBMCs, mostly from graft donor cells, obtained 360 days after TCRalphabeta/CD19-depleted stem cell transplant. The receptors derive from a boy in the first two years of life who had a stem cell transplant for SCID, so the T cells may come from the graft donor.

This chain uses TRBV11-1 with TRBJ2-1, with TRBD2 matching 10 bases. This CDR3 has 13 residues. Germline V CDR1 and CDR2: SGHAT, FQDESV (reference sequence). V lost 8 bases, J lost 8 bases, and 6 bases stayed unmatched. The CDR3 here is CASQRGGFDEQFF. CDR3 nucleotides: TGTGCCAGCCAGCGGGGGGGCTTCGATGAGCAGTTCTTC.

This sequence joins TRBV6-1 and TRBJ2-1; the match to TRBD1 covers 9 bases. The CDR3 is 15 amino acids. Trimming at V came to 7 bases and at J to 5 bases, leaving 9 bases not matched to a gene. Looked up from germline, CDR1 is MNHNS and CDR2 is SASEGT. The CDR3 sequence is CASTLRDRDNNEQFF. The CDR3 DNA is TGTGCCAGCACTCTCCGGGACAGGGACAACAATGAGCAGTTCTTC.